This T cell receptor (beta chain) derives from a study of T-cell reconstitution after alpha-beta-depleted transplantation in children. Unique molecular identifiers were incorporated during preparation of the TCRbeta library. TCRdb passed the PCR reads through MiXCR, listing each CDR3 protein once. The data contain some 200,000 distinct CDR3 sequences, about 15% of them singletons. Ten or more counts support this clonotype. The CDR3 is 15 amino acids. V lost 5 bases, J lost 4 bases, and 17 bases lay in between. Looked up from germline, CDR1 is SEHNR and CDR2 is FQNEAQ (reference sequence). The input for sequencing was PBMCs from the stem cell graft donor, taken from the stem cell graft. The chain couples TRBV7-9 to TRBJ1-1; D gene uncertain. This receptor was obtained from a human donor who donated a stem cell graft to a child with acute lymphoblastic leukemia. The CDR3 reads CASSPTQVGSTEAFF. DNA of the CDR3: TGTGCCAGCAGCCCAACCCAGGTGGGTAGCACTGAAGCTTTCTTT.